These T cell receptor beta chains were read from a single sample in a study of Graves' ophthalmopathy and Graves' hyperthyroidism. TCRdb analysed the multiplex PCR reads with MiXCR anew, one entry per CDR3 protein. The table lists roughly 350,000 distinct CDR3 sequences, 17% of them singletons. The sample taken for sequencing was peripheral blood. These receptors were collected from an adult woman with stable Graves' hyperthyroidism. Each CDR3 is given with its conserved first and last residue. The order of the fields is J gene, D gene, V gene, clone size, CDR3 length, CDR3 DNA, CDR3 protein. A D gene is named only where the DNA matches it firmly. The listing skips clone size in some rows; elsewhere it reads once, few, many or a size class.

J gene: TRBJ2-5
D gene: TRBD2
V gene: TRBV9
clone size: many
CDR3 length: 15
CDR3 DNA: TGTGCCAGCAGCGACGGGACTAGGGACCGAGAGACCCAGTACTTC
CDR3 protein: CASSDGTRDRETQYF

J gene: TRBJ2-7
D gene: TRBD1
V gene: TRBV5-6
clone size: many
CDR3 length: 16
CDR3 DNA: TGTGCCAGCAGCTTGGGGGCCGGGACAGGGTACTACGAGCAGTACTTC
CDR3 protein: CASSLGAGTGYYEQYF

J gene: TRBJ1-2
D gene: NA
V gene: TRBV12-3/TRBV12-4
clone size: NA
CDR3 length: 13
CDR3 DNA: TGTGCCAGCAGTATGGGCCCAGGCTATGGCTACACCTTC
CDR3 protein: CASSMGPGYGYTF

J gene: TRBJ1-2
D gene: NA
V gene: TRBV4-1
clone size: many
CDR3 length: 16
CDR3 DNA: TGCGCCAGCAGCCAAGAAAGGACGACTTCCGGCTATGGCTACACCTTC
CDR3 protein: CASSQERTTSGYGYTF

J gene: TRBJ2-7
D gene: TRBD1
V gene: TRBV6-5
clone size: many
CDR3 length: 14
CDR3 DNA: TGTGCCAGCAGTTACTGGAGACAGGGCTACGAGCAGTACTTC
CDR3 protein: CASSYWRQGYEQYF

J gene: TRBJ1-2
D gene: TRBD1
V gene: TRBV10-2
clone size: NA
CDR3 length: 16
CDR3 DNA: TGCGCCAGCAGCGATGCTTCGACAGGGTTAATCTATGGCTACACCTTC
CDR3 protein: CASSDASTGLIYGYTF

J gene: TRBJ2-7
D gene: TRBD2
V gene: TRBV29-1
clone size: many
CDR3 length: 15
CDR3 DNA: TGCAGCGTTGAAGATACTAGCGCTTTCAACTACGAGCAGTACTTC
CDR3 protein: CSVEDTSAFNYEQYF

J gene: TRBJ2-5
D gene: TRBD1
V gene: TRBV2
clone size: many
CDR3 length: 11
CDR3 DNA: TGTGCCAGCCACAGGGGGGAGACCCAGTACTTC
CDR3 protein: CASHRGETQYF

J gene: TRBJ2-2
D gene: NA
V gene: TRBV28
clone size: many
CDR3 length: 14
CDR3 DNA: TGTGCCAGCATTTCAGGGGCGTACACCGGGGAGCTGTTTTTT
CDR3 protein: CASISGAYTGELFF

J gene: TRBJ2-5
D gene: NA
V gene: TRBV18
clone size: NA
CDR3 length: 17
CDR3 DNA: TGTGCCAGCTCACCACAGGGCTCAGCAAGCCTCCAAGAGACCCAGTACTTC
CDR3 protein: CASSPQGSASLQETQYF

J gene: TRBJ2-2
D gene: NA
V gene: TRBV24-1
clone size: NA
CDR3 length: 15
CDR3 DNA: TGTGCCACCAGTGAAATGGGACCCAGCGTCGGGGAGCTGTGGTTT
CDR3 protein: CATSEMGPSVGELWF

J gene: TRBJ2-7
D gene: NA
V gene: TRBV7-2
clone size: many
CDR3 length: 13
CDR3 DNA: TGTGCCAGCAGCTTAATTGGCAGCCACGAGCAGTACTTC
CDR3 protein: CASSLIGSHEQYF

J gene: TRBJ1-4
D gene: NA
V gene: TRBV30
clone size: NA
CDR3 length: 11
CDR3 DNA: TGTGCCTGGAGTAGGAACGAAAAACTGTTTTTT
CDR3 protein: CAWSRNEKLFF

J gene: TRBJ2-7
D gene: TRBD2
V gene: TRBV4-2
clone size: few
CDR3 length: 18
CDR3 DNA: TGTGCCAGCAGCCAAGCCCTCAGTGTTAGCGGGAACTCCTACGAGCAGTACTTC
CDR3 protein: CASSQALSVSGNSYEQYF

J gene: TRBJ2-5
D gene: TRBD1
V gene: TRBV2
clone size: many
CDR3 length: 14
CDR3 DNA: TGTGCCAGCAGTCCGGACAGGGCGGAAGGGACCCAGTACTTC
CDR3 protein: CASSPDRAEGTQYF

J gene: TRBJ1-2
D gene: NA
V gene: TRBV7-2
clone size: many
CDR3 length: 15
CDR3 DNA: TGTGCCAGCAGCGTAGATCGGACGGCTAACTATGGCTACACCTTC
CDR3 protein: CASSVDRTANYGYTF

J gene: TRBJ1-6
D gene: TRBD1
V gene: TRBV2
clone size: many
CDR3 length: 15
CDR3 DNA: TGTGCCAGCAGGGACCCCGGACAGGGCGATTCACCCCTCCACTTT
CDR3 protein: CASRDPGQGDSPLHF

J gene: TRBJ2-4
D gene: NA
V gene: TRBV19
clone size: few
CDR3 length: 13
CDR3 DNA: TGTGCCAGTAGTCCCGAGGGAGAAAACATTCAGTACTTC
CDR3 protein: CASSPEGENIQYF

J gene: TRBJ2-2
D gene: NA
V gene: TRBV30
clone size: many
CDR3 length: 12
CDR3 DNA: TGTGCCTGGATGGGGGACACCGGGGAGCTGTTTTTT
CDR3 protein: CAWMGDTGELFF

J gene: TRBJ1-1
D gene: NA
V gene: TRBV6-1
clone size: NA
CDR3 length: 15
CDR3 DNA: TGTGCCAGCAGCCGGGCGACGGACCTGAACACTGAAGCTTTCTTT
CDR3 protein: CASSRATDLNTEAFF

J gene: TRBJ1-5
D gene: NA
V gene: TRBV20-1
clone size: many
CDR3 length: 13
CDR3 DNA: TGCAGTGCTAGAGAGACGTCAAATCAGCCCCAGCATTTT
CDR3 protein: CSARETSNQPQHF

J gene: TRBJ1-1
D gene: TRBD1
V gene: TRBV11-2
clone size: many
CDR3 length: 14
CDR3 DNA: TGTGCCAGCAGCGCCCTGGACAGGGGGCTGCGAGCTTTCTTT
CDR3 protein: CASSALDRGLRAFF

J gene: TRBJ2-7
D gene: TRBD2
V gene: TRBV28
clone size: many
CDR3 length: 14
CDR3 DNA: TGTGCCAGCAGTTCATCGGGACTAGCCTACGAGCAGTACTTC
CDR3 protein: CASSSSGLAYEQYF

J gene: TRBJ1-1
D gene: NA
V gene: TRBV5-1
clone size: many
CDR3 length: 15
CDR3 DNA: TGCGCCAGCAGCTTGGCACAGGATGAAGGCACTGAAGCTTTCTTT
CDR3 protein: CASSLAQDEGTEAFF

J gene: TRBJ2-7
D gene: TRBD1
V gene: TRBV28
clone size: NA
CDR3 length: 13
CDR3 DNA: TGTGCCAGCAACTCGGGACAGGGCGGCGAGCAGTACTTC
CDR3 protein: CASNSGQGGEQYF

J gene: TRBJ1-5
D gene: NA
V gene: TRBV20-1
clone size: many
CDR3 length: 12
CDR3 DNA: TGCAGTGCCGCGTTTGGTGGTCAGCCCCAGCATTTT
CDR3 protein: CSAAFGGQPQHF

J gene: TRBJ2-7
D gene: NA
V gene: TRBV28
clone size: many
CDR3 length: 9
CDR3 DNA: TGTGCCAGCAGTCCCGAGCAGTACTTC
CDR3 protein: CASSPEQYF

J gene: TRBJ1-1
D gene: TRBD1
V gene: TRBV6-1
clone size: many
CDR3 length: 15
CDR3 DNA: TGTGCCAGCAGAATTACCGCAGGGGGAAACACTGAAGCTTTCTTT
CDR3 protein: CASRITAGGNTEAFF

J gene: TRBJ1-1
D gene: NA
V gene: TRBV12-3/TRBV12-4
clone size: many
CDR3 length: 12
CDR3 DNA: TGTGCCAGCAGTTTAGGACACCTAGAAGCTTTCTTT
CDR3 protein: CASSLGHLEAFF

J gene: TRBJ2-5
D gene: NA
V gene: TRBV7-8
clone size: many
CDR3 length: 13
CDR3 DNA: TGTGCCAGCAGCTCCTGGACTTCTGAGACCCAGTACTTC
CDR3 protein: CASSSWTSETQYF

J gene: TRBJ2-7
D gene: NA
V gene: TRBV4-3
clone size: many
CDR3 length: 14
CDR3 DNA: TGCGCCAGTAGCAGGGACGTAAGCTCCTACGAGCAGTACTTC
CDR3 protein: CASSRDVSSYEQYF

J gene: TRBJ2-5
D gene: NA
V gene: TRBV4-1
clone size: few
CDR3 length: 15
CDR3 DNA: TGCGCCAGCAGCAGGCAGTGGGGCGCGGTGGAGACCCAGTACTTC
CDR3 protein: CASSRQWGAVETQYF

J gene: TRBJ1-1
D gene: NA
V gene: TRBV19
clone size: NA
CDR3 length: 12
CDR3 DNA: TGTGCCAGTAGTATGTCGAACACTGAAGCTTTCTTT
CDR3 protein: CASSMSNTEAFF

J gene: TRBJ1-3
D gene: TRBD1
V gene: TRBV27
clone size: once
CDR3 length: 14
CDR3 DNA: TGTGCCAGCACCGGACAGGACTCTGGAAACACCATATATTTT
CDR3 protein: CASTGQDSGNTIYF

J gene: TRBJ2-7
D gene: NA
V gene: TRBV13
clone size: many
CDR3 length: 14
CDR3 DNA: TGTGCCAGCTCCGGAAACATCAGCTCCTACGAGCAGTACTTC
CDR3 protein: CASSGNISSYEQYF

J gene: TRBJ2-4
D gene: NA
V gene: TRBV2
clone size: NA
CDR3 length: 16
CDR3 DNA: TGTGCCAGCTCTGGACCAGCGTGGGACCTTGTTAACATTCAGTACTTC
CDR3 protein: CASSGPAWDLVNIQYF

J gene: TRBJ1-1
D gene: NA
V gene: TRBV29-1
clone size: many
CDR3 length: 12
CDR3 DNA: TGCAGCGTTGAGGGCAGGGCTGCTGAAGCTTTCTTT
CDR3 protein: CSVEGRAAEAFF

J gene: TRBJ1-3
D gene: NA
V gene: TRBV13
clone size: many
CDR3 length: 16
CDR3 DNA: TGTGCCAGCAGCTCACCCAGCAGGGTGAAAGGAAACACCATATATTTT
CDR3 protein: CASSSPSRVKGNTIYF

J gene: TRBJ2-7
D gene: NA
V gene: TRBV20-1
clone size: many
CDR3 length: 15
CDR3 DNA: TGCAGTGCTAGAGATGGGGGCGGGAGCTCCTACGAGCAGTACTTC
CDR3 protein: CSARDGGGSSYEQYF

J gene: TRBJ1-5
D gene: NA
V gene: TRBV27
clone size: many
CDR3 length: 14
CDR3 DNA: TGTGCCAGCAGTTCTCCCCTTAGCAATCAGCCCCAGCATTTT
CDR3 protein: CASSSPLSNQPQHF

J gene: TRBJ2-7
D gene: NA
V gene: TRBV15
clone size: many
CDR3 length: 13
CDR3 DNA: TGTGCCACCAGCAGGGCCCCTATGATGGAGCAGTACTTC
CDR3 protein: CATSRAPMMEQYF

J gene: TRBJ1-2
D gene: NA
V gene: TRBV2
clone size: NA
CDR3 length: 14
CDR3 DNA: TGTGCCAGCAGTCGGTTGGGGGGAAACTATGGCTACACCTTC
CDR3 protein: CASSRLGGNYGYTF

J gene: TRBJ2-2
D gene: NA
V gene: TRBV6-2/TRBV6-3
clone size: NA
CDR3 length: 15
CDR3 DNA: TGTGCCAGCAGTTATACGGGTGCGAACACCGGGGAGCTGTTTTTT
CDR3 protein: CASSYTGANTGELFF

J gene: TRBJ1-6
D gene: NA
V gene: TRBV12-3/TRBV12-4
clone size: many
CDR3 length: 15
CDR3 DNA: TGTGCCAGCAGTCCATCGGACAGCCGAAATTCACCCCTCCACTTT
CDR3 protein: CASSPSDSRNSPLHF

J gene: TRBJ2-2
D gene: TRBD1
V gene: TRBV12-3/TRBV12-4
clone size: many
CDR3 length: 15
CDR3 DNA: TGTGCCAGCAGTCGACAGGGGCTGGGCACCGGGGAGCTGTTTTTT
CDR3 protein: CASSRQGLGTGELFF

J gene: TRBJ2-7
D gene: NA
V gene: TRBV15
clone size: many
CDR3 length: 18
CDR3 DNA: TGTGCCACCAGCAGAGACGGCGTGAGCTCCCAAAGGCGGTACGAGCAGTACTTC
CDR3 protein: CATSRDGVSSQRRYEQYF

J gene: TRBJ2-6
D gene: TRBD1
V gene: TRBV12-3/TRBV12-4
clone size: many
CDR3 length: 15
CDR3 DNA: TGTGCCAGCAGTAAGACAGGGTTCGGGGCCAACGTCCTGACTTTC
CDR3 protein: CASSKTGFGANVLTF

J gene: TRBJ1-5
D gene: NA
V gene: TRBV11-3
clone size: many
CDR3 length: 16
CDR3 DNA: TGTGCCAGCAGCACTATCAGGGGACACCGCAATCAGCCCCAGCATTTT
CDR3 protein: CASSTIRGHRNQPQHF

J gene: TRBJ1-2
D gene: NA
V gene: TRBV4-3
clone size: many
CDR3 length: 15
CDR3 DNA: TGCGCCAGCAGCCAAGATCTTGCAGGAGCCTATGGCTACACCTTC
CDR3 protein: CASSQDLAGAYGYTF

J gene: TRBJ1-6
D gene: NA
V gene: TRBV5-1
clone size: NA
CDR3 length: 15
CDR3 DNA: TGCGCCAGCAGCTTGGACGGCAGGGGACCTTCACCCCTCCACTTT
CDR3 protein: CASSLDGRGPSPLHF

J gene: TRBJ1-5
D gene: NA
V gene: TRBV6-2/TRBV6-3
clone size: many
CDR3 length: 14
CDR3 DNA: TGTGCCAGCAGTTACGGGCAGTACAATCAGCCCCAGCATTTT
CDR3 protein: CASSYGQYNQPQHF

J gene: TRBJ2-2
D gene: NA
V gene: TRBV11-2
clone size: NA
CDR3 length: 13
CDR3 DNA: TGTGCCAGCAGCTTTGGGGGAGCCGGGGAGCTGGTTTTT
CDR3 protein: CASSFGGAGELVF

J gene: TRBJ2-7
D gene: TRBD2
V gene: TRBV5-6
clone size: NA
CDR3 length: 16
CDR3 DNA: TGTGCCAGCAGCTTGGGTCTAGCGGGAGTTGGTTACGAGCAGTACTTC
CDR3 protein: CASSLGLAGVGYEQYF

J gene: TRBJ2-2
D gene: TRBD2
V gene: TRBV12-3/TRBV12-4
clone size: many
CDR3 length: 19
CDR3 DNA: TGTGCCAGCAGTTTGAAGATAGCGGGAGGGGTTTTTGGGACCGGGGAGCTGTTTTTT
CDR3 protein: CASSLKIAGGVFGTGELFF